One and the same sample provided the 9 T cell receptor beta chains below, sequenced in a study of cytomegalovirus exposure and HLA in healthy donors. The study ran its PCR with 60 Vbeta and 13 Jbeta primers. The table came from immunoSEQ multiplex PCR; TCRdb's copy has only in-frame clones and leaves some out. Among about 89,000 clones listed, approximately 63% were seen once. Sequenced sample: PBMCs. The receptors were sampled from a woman aged 25 to 39 in good health and CMV-seronegative.

The rearrangement uses TRBV10-3 and TRBJ1-2, with 7 bases fitting TRBD1. The ends lost 2 bases at V and 6 bases at J; junction bases unmatched: 6. CDR1 and CDR2 (germline): ENHRY, SYGVKD. The CDR3 runs to 14 residues. The CDR3: CAISEVGGADGYTF. Here the CDR3 DNA reads TGTGCCATCAGTGAGGTAGGGGGCGCGGATGGCTACACCTTC.

The chain recombines TRBV5-1 with TRBJ2-7; D is unclear. V was clipped by 0 bases and J by 5 bases, with 15 bases between them. The CDR3 spans 15 residues. Germline assignment: CDR1 SGHRS and CDR2 YFSETQ. CDR3 amino acids: CASSLDSVSLDEQYF. DNA of the CDR3: TGCGCCAGCAGCTTGGATTCAGTGTCCCTGGACGAGCAGTACTTC.

This clone was seen a single time. CDR3 DNA sequence: TGTGCCAGCACCGGGGGGGTGGGAGCCGGTGAGCAGTACTTC. Its translation is CASTGGVGAGEQYF. J is TRBJ2-7 and V is TRBV27, with 8 bases aligning to TRBD2. The CDR3 totals 14 residues. J lost 7 bases, V lost 7 bases, and 12 bases had no gene match. From germline, CDR1 is MNHEY and CDR2 SMNVEV (reference sequence).

This chain uses TRBV5-8 with TRBJ1-2; 8 nucleotides line up with TRBD1. The CDR3 is made up of 16 amino acids. V lost 0 bases, J lost 9 bases, and 13 bases stayed unmatched. The germline V gene encodes CDR1 SGHTS and CDR2 YDEGEE. CDR3 sequence: CASSLAVRTGRRSYTF. Here the CDR3 DNA reads TGTGCCAGCAGCTTGGCCGTTAGGACAGGGCGAAGGAGCTACACCTTC.

This clone was recorded a few times. The gene calls are TRBV4-2 and TRBJ2-7, with 13 bases lining up with TRBD2. Germline trimming cut 4 bases from V and 6 bases from J; bases unmatched to any gene: 6. The CDR3 runs 15 residues. Germline CDR1 and CDR2: LGHNA and YNFKEQ. CDR3 protein: CASSPTSGGPGEQYF. The CDR3 nucleotides read TGTGCCAGCAGCCCGACTAGCGGGGGGCCTGGCGAGCAGTACTTC.

The chain links TRBV2 to TRBJ1-2, with D possibly being TRBD1 (5 bases). The germline V gene has CDR1 SNHLY and CDR2 FYNNEI. There are 13 residues in the CDR3. Trimming left V 8 bases short and J 3 bases short, with 13 bases between. The CDR3 DNA reads TGTGCCAGCCGGACGAGCAGGGACTATGGCTACACCTTC. It translates to CASRTSRDYGYTF.

The chain links TRBV4-3 to TRBJ2-7; 7 bases agree with TRBD1. CDR3 size: 15 residues. The ends lost 1 base at V and 1 base at J; junction bases unmatched: 4. Looked up from germline, CDR1 is LGHNA and CDR2 is YSLEER. The CDR3 DNA follows: TGCGCCAGCAGCCAAGTACAGGGGTCTTCCTACGAGCAGTACTTC. Its protein is CASSQVQGSSYEQYF.

The gene calls are TRBV9 and TRBJ1-1; 7 bases match TRBD1. Germline V gene sequence: CDR1 SGDLS, CDR2 YYNGEE. The V gene end was trimmed by 0 bases and the J gene end by 5 bases; junction bases not matched to a gene: 1. The CDR3 has 13 amino acids. CDR3 in amino acids: CASSVEQGTEAFF. In DNA, the CDR3 is TGTGCCAGCAGCGTAGAACAGGGGACTGAAGCTTTCTTT.

The genes are TRBV11-2 and TRBJ2-2; 13 nucleotides align to TRBD2. The CDR3 is made up of 19 amino acids. V lost 6 bases to trimming and J lost 4 bases; unmatched junction nucleotides: 14. Germline V gene data show CDR1 as SGHAT and CDR2 as FQNNGV. For the CDR3, the DNA is TGTGCCAGCAGGCGCTTAGGGACTAGCGGGATAAGGGGCACCGGGGAGCTGTTTTTT. This encodes CASRRLGTSGIRGTGELFF.